One and the same sample provided the 16 T cell receptor beta chains below, sequenced in a study of CD8 T cells in Susac syndrome (dated by TCRdb to the late 2010s). The library was built by means of the immunoSEQ multiplex PCR assay. RNA was extracted with the RNeasy kit and roughly 0.45 to 1 ug was reverse transcribed using random hexamers. TCRdb handled the public reads itself, with Q25 trimming in fastp and clone calling in MiXCR, and kept productive beta chains. Each entry is one CDR3 protein sequence, shown with its most common DNA and genes. The sample has roughly 200,000 distinct CDR3 sequences on record, approximately 93% of them singletons. The top ten hold 0.1% of the sample. Sequenced sample: CD4+ T cells from PBMCs. The source is a human donor in good health.

The chain combines TRBV29-1 with TRBJ2-1; 13 bases line up with TRBD2. V dropped 5 bases and J dropped 0; count of bases not matched to a gene: 7. CDR3 length: 17 amino acids. The germline gives CDR1 SQVTM, CDR2 ANQGSEA. The CDR3 is CSVRGLAGPSSYNEQFF. The CDR3 bases are TGCAGCGTTCGGGGACTAGCGGGGCCTAGCTCCTACAATGAGCAGTTCTTC.

The V and J genes are TRBV13 and TRBJ1-1; 7 bases align to TRBD1. With 4 bases clipped from V and 5 bases from J, the junction kept 10 bases outside the gene matches. The length of the CDR3 is 15 residues. Germline CDR1 reads PRHDT; CDR2 reads FYEKMQ (reference sequence). CDR3 sequence (DNA): TGTGCCAGCAGCTGGACCTGGACAGGCCGGACTGAAGCTTTCTTT. Its protein is CASSWTWTGRTEAFF.

The chain employs TRBV6-5 and TRBJ2-5, with unresolved D. The CDR3 runs to 13 residues. The V end lost 2 bases, the J end lost 4 bases, and 8 bases lay between the germline ends. Germline assignment: CDR1 MNHEY and CDR2 SVGAGI. Written as DNA, the CDR3 is TGTGCCAGCAGTTACGGGGATCCAGAGACCCAGTACTTC. This sequence encodes CASSYGDPETQYF.

The chain employs TRBV12-3 or TRBV12-4 and TRBJ1-2, with 9 bases matching TRBD1. The CDR3 is made up of 13 amino acids. V was pared by 3 bases and J by 6 bases, with 2 bases of the junction left unmatched. The CDR3 sequence: CASSFRTGDGYTF. CDR3 bases: TGTGCCAGCAGTTTTCGGACAGGGGATGGCTACACCTTC.

The table lists this clonotype with a count of one. J is TRBJ1-5 and V is TRBV6-2 or TRBV6-3; D call uncertain. V lost 2 bases and J 6 bases, leaving 5 bases between the germline ends. The CDR3 totals 12 residues. The V gene's germline CDR1 is MNHEY and CDR2 SVGEGT. The CDR3 reads CASSYPPQPQHF. The CDR3 DNA reads as TGTGCCAGCAGTTACCCCCCTCAGCCCCAGCATTTT.

The genes are TRBV29-1 and TRBJ1-2; 8 nucleotides line up with TRBD1. V was clipped by 3 bases and J by 5 bases; unmatched bases: 5. Germline lookup yields CDR1 SQVTM and CDR2 ANQGSEA. This CDR3 is built from 13 residues. The CDR3 is CSVDGTGGYGYTF. The DNA for the CDR3 is TGCAGCGTTGACGGGACAGGCGGGTATGGCTACACCTTC.

The genes are TRBV20-1 and TRBJ2-5; 10 nucleotides agree with TRBD2. Germline CDR1 and CDR2: DFQATT and SNEGSKA (reference sequence). The CDR3 runs to 14 residues. J was trimmed by 2 bases and V by 7 bases; bases with no gene match: 7. The CDR3 DNA follows: TGCAGTGTTGAGCGGGGGGGTCGACAAGAGACCCAGTACTTC. It encodes CSVERGGRQETQYF.

DNA of the CDR3: TGTGCCAGCAGTTCCAAGACCCAGTACTTC. Its protein is CASSSKTQYF. V is TRBV28 and J is TRBJ2-5; D unclear. The germline CDR1 and CDR2 sequences are MDHEN and SYDVKM. CDR3 length equals 10 residues. V lost 4 bases to trimming and J lost 6 bases, with 3 bases between them.

The rearrangement links TRBV6-1 to TRBJ1-6; D gene ambiguous. The V end lost 1 base, the J end lost 6 bases, and 7 bases lay between the germline ends. The CDR3 runs 14 residues. Germline-derived CDR1 and CDR2 are MNHNS and SASEGT. CDR3 amino acids: CASSEVGINSPLHF. The CDR3 DNA reads TGTGCCAGCAGTGAAGTGGGGATTAATTCACCCCTCCACTTT.

The J gene is TRBJ2-5, the V gene TRBV6-2 or TRBV6-3, with a tentative D call TRBD2 (5 bases). The germline V and J ends were trimmed by 5 bases and 5 bases, with 18 bases remaining between them. CDR3 length: 15 residues. CDR1 MNHEY and CDR2 SVGEGT come from the germline V gene. CDR3 protein: CASSQVYRTGETQYF. CDR3 in DNA: TGTGCCAGCAGTCAAGTCTATAGGACGGGGGAGACCCAGTACTTC.

The chain employs TRBV12-3 or TRBV12-4 and TRBJ1-5; D is unclear. V dropped 2 bases and J dropped 7 bases, with 12 bases sitting between them. The CDR3 sequence is 14 residues long. CDR3 residues: CASSLSSPGQPQHF. In DNA, the CDR3 is TGTGCCAGCAGTTTAAGTTCCCCTGGACAGCCCCAGCATTTT.

In regard to this clonotype: At one end, the junction sequence differs from germline, possibly due to a read error. The chain recombines TRBV5-1 with TRBJ2-5; D is possibly TRBD1 or TRBD2 (6 bases each). CDR3 length: 15 amino acids. Germline CDR1 and CDR2: SGHRS and YFSETQ. CDR3 amino acids: CAGSGQTGGLETQYF. The DNA for the CDR3 is TGCGCCGGCAGCGGGCAGACAGGAGGATTGGAGACCCAGTACTTC.

This clonotype was found once. The chain carries TRBV5-4 and TRBJ2-3, with unresolved D. The CDR3 covers 17 residues. From germline, CDR1 is SGHNT and CDR2 YYREEE (reference sequence). V shed 0 bases and J shed 2 bases, with 16 bases lying between them. CDR3 DNA sequence: TGTGCCAGCAGCTTGGCTTTGGACCTCGAGTTCACAGATACGCAGTATTTT. Amino acid sequence: CASSLALDLEFTDTQYF.

The V gene is TRBV25-1, the J gene TRBJ2-3; TRBD1 aligns across 10 bases. The CDR3 extends over 15 amino acids. Germline loops: CDR1 MGHDK, CDR2 SYGVNS. V shed 6 bases, J shed 4 bases, and the junction held 7 bases outside the gene matches. The chain's CDR3 is CASSRTGGYADTQYF. CDR3 in DNA: TGTGCCAGCAGCCGGACAGGGGGGTACGCAGATACGCAGTATTTT.

This chain connects TRBV14 to TRBJ1-4; the D is unclear. Trimming removed 4 bases from V and 0 bases from J, with 12 bases in between. Germline CDR1 is SGHDN and CDR2 is FVKESK. This CDR3 is 16 amino acids long. In DNA, the CDR3 is TGTGCCAGCAGCCTCCTGCCCGGAGCAACTAATGAAAAACTGTTTTTT. Protein: CASSLLPGATNEKLFF. Complete variable domain (other parts from reference TRBV14 and TRBJ1-4): EAGVTQFPSHSVIEKGQTVTLRCDPISGHDNLYWYRRVMGKEIKFLLHFVKESKQDESGMPNNRFLAERTGGTYSTLKVQPAELEDSGVYFCASSLLPGATNEKLFFGSGTQLSVL.

V and J are TRBV30 and TRBJ2-5, with D perhaps TRBD2 (5 bases). The germline V gene has CDR1 GTSNPN and CDR2 SVGIG (reference sequence). V was pared by 2 bases and J by 2 bases, with 18 bases between. The CDR3 has 16 residues. The CDR3 DNA is TGTGCCTGGAGTATGGACTCGACCCCCGAACAAGAGACCCAGTACTTC. It codes for CAWSMDSTPEQETQYF.